These T cell receptor beta chains were read from a single sample in a study of post-analysis software for immune sequencing data. TCRdb called the PCR reads again in MiXCR, with one record for every CDR3 protein. The sample includes 650,000 to 850,000 distinct CDR3 sequences, about 43% of them seen just once. Specimen: blood. The receptors shown here come from a girl aged 5-17 years with multiple sclerosis. Both conserved end residues are part of each CDR3. D genes are given only for firm matches. The size field is filled for only some rows; it gives once, few, many or a size class.

>.|TRBJ2-1|TRBV20-1|many
CSASRGSYNEQFF
TGCAGTGCCTCCCGTGGCAGCTACAATGAGCAGTTCTTC
>.|TRBJ1-3|TRBV9|.
CASSVQGHSGNTIYF
TGTGCCAGCAGCGTACAGGGACACTCTGGAAACACCATATATTTT
>.|TRBJ2-7|TRBV7-8|.
CASSLDRDISYEQYF
TGTGCCAGCAGCTTAGACCGGGACATCTCCTACGAGCAGTACTTC
>.|TRBJ2-1|TRBV6-1|.
CASTGLSNEQFF
TGTGCCAGCACAGGACTATCAAATGAGCAGTTCTTC
>.|TRBJ1-2|TRBV12-3/TRBV12-4|.
CASSPGLQTGGYTF
TGTGCCAGCAGTCCGGGACTTCAGACTGGTGGCTACACCTTC
>.|TRBJ1-1|TRBV20-1|.
CSARRNMNTEAFF
TGCAGTGCTAGAAGGAACATGAACACTGAAGCTTTCTTT
>.|TRBJ2-1|TRBV6-4|.
CASSDLPGDNEQFF
TGTGCCAGCAGTGACCTCCCTGGGGACAATGAGCAGTTCTTC
>TRBD2|TRBJ2-1|TRBV7-9|once
CALLSSGSYNEQFF
TGTGCCCTCCTATCTAGCGGGTCCTACAATGAGCAGTTCTTC
>TRBD2|TRBJ2-7|TRBV20-1|few
CSASVGGSYEQYF
TGCAGTGCCAGCGTCGGCGGGAGTTACGAGCAGTACTTC
>.|TRBJ1-2|TRBV5-6|.
CASSFLGSGYTF
TGTGCCAGCAGCTTCTTGGGATCGGGCTACACCTTC
>TRBD1|TRBJ1-2|TRBV2|.
CASRDRGLNYGYTF
TGTGCCAGCCGGGACAGGGGACTTAACTATGGCTACACCTTC
>.|TRBJ2-7|TRBV29-1|.
CSVERDKPYEQYF
TGCAGCGTTGAGCGTGACAAACCCTACGAGCAGTACTTC
>TRBD1|TRBJ2-3|TRBV7-3|.
CASGKDRGRPPDTQYF
TGTGCCAGCGGCAAAGACAGGGGGCGCCCCCCAGATACGCAGTATTTT
>.|TRBJ2-7|TRBV6-5|few
CASSYGEPGPGEQYF
TGTGCCAGCAGTTACGGTGAGCCGGGTCCGGGCGAGCAGTACTTC
>.|TRBJ2-5|TRBV4-3|.
CASSQDALKTREQYF
TGCGCCAGCAGCCAAGATGCGCTGAAGACTAGGGAGCAGTACTTC
>.|TRBJ1-2|TRBV29-1|few
CSVEEVEGYGYTF
TGCAGCGTTGAAGAGGTGGAGGGATATGGCTACACCTTC
>TRBD1|TRBJ1-4|TRBV20-1|few
CSARGGQGNEKLFF
TGCAGTGCCCGGGGGGGACAGGGGAATGAAAAACTGTTTTTT
>TRBD2|TRBJ2-1|TRBV7-2|few
CAIRGLAASPNEQFF
TGTGCCATCCGAGGGCTAGCGGCCTCCCCCAATGAGCAGTTCTTC
>.|TRBJ2-6|TRBV5-1|many
CASSTQGLSSGANVLTF
TGCGCCAGCAGTACACAGGGCCTTAGCTCTGGGGCCAACGTCCTGACTTTC
>TRBD2|TRBJ2-1|TRBV27|.
CASSGETSGRNGNEQFF
TGTGCCAGCAGTGGAGAGACTAGCGGGAGGAATGGGAATGAGCAGTTCTTC
>.|TRBJ1-4|TRBV24-1|.
CATSDPRRAEKLFF
TGTGCCACCAGTGATCCCCGTCGGGCCGAAAAACTGTTTTTT
>TRBD1|TRBJ2-1|TRBV5-1|.
CASSPRRDSRSDEQFF
TGCGCCAGCAGCCCGCGCCGGGACAGCCGAAGTGATGAGCAGTTCTTC
>.|TRBJ2-3|TRBV12-3/TRBV12-4|.
CASSSTGTTQTTQYF
TGTGCCAGCAGCTCGACCGGGACCACACAGACTACGCAGTATTTT
>.|TRBJ1-4|TRBV18|.
CASSLPNPGGVEKLFF
TGTGCCAGCTCACTCCCCAATCCGGGGGGTGTCGAAAAACTGTTTTTT
>.|TRBJ1-2|TRBV6-1|few
CASGNRYTF
TGTGCCAGCGGAAATCGCTACACCTTC
>.|TRBJ1-2|TRBV14|few
CASSQQPPYGYTF
TGTGCCAGCAGCCAGCAACCCCCCTATGGCTACACCTTC
>.|TRBJ1-2|TRBV12-3/TRBV12-4|.
CASSFDSAGVYGYTF
TGTGCCAGCAGTTTCGATTCCGCGGGTGTCTATGGCTACACCTTC
>TRBD1|TRBJ1-2|TRBV29-1|few
CSVDQLQGRDYGYTF
TGCAGCGTTGACCAGTTACAGGGGAGAGACTATGGCTACACCTTC
>TRBD2|TRBJ2-1|TRBV6-2/TRBV6-3|.
CASSYSKGLAGNEQFF
TGTGCCAGCAGTTACTCGAAGGGACTAGCGGGAAATGAGCAGTTCTTC
>.|TRBJ1-5|TRBV27|.
CASSGGGGNQPQHF
TGTGCCAGCAGCGGGGGAGGCGGCAATCAGCCCCAGCATTTT
>.|TRBJ2-1|TRBV9|.
CASSAPFGPSSNEQFF
TGTGCCAGCAGCGCCCCCTTCGGACCCAGCAGTAATGAGCAGTTCTTC
>.|TRBJ2-3|TRBV12-3/TRBV12-4|.
CASSLLLVDTQYF
TGTGCCAGCAGTTTATTGCTGGTGGATACGCAGTATTTT
>.|TRBJ2-1|TRBV6-7|.
CASSYAGREQFF
TGTGCCAGCAGTTACGCTGGGAGAGAGCAGTTCTTC
>.|TRBJ1-2|TRBV20-1|.
CTKGPHYGYTF
TGCACTAAAGGACCGCACTATGGCTACACCTTC
>.|TRBJ1-1|TRBV15|.
CATSFQGSTEAFF
TGTGCCACCAGCTTCCAGGGTAGTACTGAAGCTTTCTTT